The 5 T cell receptor beta chains below were found in one sample sequenced in a study of patients and donors after allogeneic stem cell transplantation. TCRdb re-analysed the RT-PCR reads in MiXCR, keeping a single row per CDR3 protein. The sample holds roughly 250,000 distinct CDR3 sequences; less than 15% are singletons and the top ten take around 10%. The specimen was blood, either unsorted or a sorted T cell fraction (not recorded which). The receptor set was obtained from a human donor who was either an allogeneic HSCT recipient or a stem cell or donor lymphocyte infusion donor (not recorded which). It is not recorded whose cells these are; they may come from a transplant donor.

In this sample, this clonotype turned up many times. The chain uses TRBV7-9 and TRBJ1-1, with TRBD1 as a possible D gene (6 bases). Germline lookup yields CDR1 SEHNR and CDR2 FQNEAQ (reference sequence). This CDR3 region has 14 residues. Trimming took 4 bases from V and 3 from J, leaving 12 bases between them. CDR3 bases: TGTGCCAGCAGCTCCGATTCAGGGGACACTGAAGCTTTCTTT. Translated, it gives CASSSDSGDTEAFF. Full variable domain (outside the CDR3, taken from reference TRBV7-9 and TRBJ1-1): DTGVSQNPRHKITKRGQNVTFRCDPISEHNRLYWYRQTLGQGPEFLTYFQNEAQLEKSRLLSDRFSAERPKGSFSTLEIQRTEQGDSAMYLCASSSDSGDTEAFFGQGTRLTVV.

The gene calls are TRBV10-3 and TRBJ2-7; TRBD2 aligns across 9 bases. V lost 1 base and J lost 1; bases outside the gene matches: 2. CDR3 size: 15 residues. Germline V gene sequence: CDR1 ENHRY, CDR2 SYGVKD. In DNA form, the CDR3 reads TGTGCCATCAGTGAGTTGGCGGGAGGGTCCTACGAGCAGTACTTC. This sequence encodes CAISELAGGSYEQYF.

This clonotype was counted a few times. This chain uses TRBV12-3 or TRBV12-4 with TRBJ1-6; D possibly corresponds to TRBD1 (6 bases). This CDR3 has 15 residues. The V end lost 4 bases, the J end lost 11 bases, and 18 bases lay between the germline ends. The CDR3 coding sequence is TGTGCCAGCAGTTCCCAGGACAGTTCTAGAGCACCCCTCCACTTT. Translating it yields CASSSQDSSRAPLHF.

The chain recombines TRBV18 with TRBJ2-1; 10 bases align to TRBD1. Germline-derived CDR1 and CDR2 are KGHSH and LQKENI. The CDR3 runs to 15 residues. Trimming removed 5 bases from V and 13 bases from J; junction bases left unmatched: 14. The CDR3 is CASSSGQGSFGAQFF. In DNA form, the CDR3 reads TGTGCCAGCTCATCGGGACAGGGGAGTTTCGGGGCTCAGTTCTTC.

The chain is built from TRBV3-1 and TRBJ1-6, with D uncertain. Germline loops: CDR1 LGHDT, CDR2 YNNKEL (reference sequence). V was cut by 1 base and J by 4 bases, with 5 bases left in between. The CDR3 has 14 residues. As DNA, the CDR3 is TGTGCCAGCAGCCAAGTTTCGTATAATTCACCCCTCCACTTT. It yields the protein CASSQVSYNSPLHF.